This T cell receptor beta chain was obtained from a study of T-cell memory formation after mild COVID-19 (dated by TCRdb to the early 2020s). Looking at the study overall: Most TCR sequence clusters were specific to one of the two donors. In two donors, T-cell clones that expanded and contracted after mild COVID-19 were tracked by sequencing TCRalpha and TCRbeta repertoires over time. Two young, previously healthy adult volunteers made up the cohort, one male and one female. Study-wide conclusions, independent of this receptor: Contracting CD4+ clones were located mainly in the CM and EM memory subsets, whereas CD8+ clones were found to be enriched in EMRA. Some responding clones were found in pre-infection memory, which suggests that pre-existing cross-reactive memory T cells took part in the SARS-CoV-2 response. The study covered only two mild cases, and larger cohorts including severe cases with pre-infection samples were considered necessary. Clones contracting from day 15 to 85 had balanced CD4/CD8 phenotypes, while a second wave expanding from day 15 to 37 was biased towards CD4+. The second-wave clones that peaked on day 37 were not confirmed to be SARS-CoV-2 specific.

PBMCs were isolated by Ficoll-Paque density gradient centrifugation. CDR3 length: 14 amino acids, cysteine to phenylalanine. Here the CDR3 DNA is all that survives: 42 bases in frame from base 1. V gives up 4 bases and J gives up 2 bases, and the segment between their germline ends measures 9 bases. According to the germline V gene, CDR1 reads SGHRS and CDR2 reads YFSETQ. Sequenced using an Illumina NovaSeq 6000. Using 5'RACE with constant-segment primers, TCRalpha and TCRbeta cDNA libraries were constructed, with sample barcodes and unique molecular identifiers added in the process. RNA was extracted from every sample with Trizol reagent. Libraries were amplified in two PCR steps, with a second sample barcode and Illumina TruSeq adapters added in the second step. The libraries were sequenced on an Illumina NovaSeq using 2 x 150 bp paired-end reads. On the study's bioinformatics: Demultiplexing of reads and collapsing into UMI-guided consensus sequences were performed with migec v1.2.7. Using mixcr v2.1.11, the UMI consensuses were aligned to TRA and TRB V and J templates and assembled into clonotypes. Clonotypes were classified as expanded or contracted when called significant by both edgeR and NoisET, with noise models trained on biological replicates. For edgeR calls, a false discovery rate-adjusted p below 0.01 and a log2 fold-change threshold of 1 were applied. PCA with hierarchical clustering of max-normalized trajectories of the 1000 most abundant clonotypes was used as exploratory dynamics analysis. Separately sequenced CD4+ and CD8+ repertoires were used to assign the CD4 or CD8 phenotype of responding clones. TCRdb applied fastp at Q25 and MiXCR to the public reads, then kept only in-frame beta chains. Merged by CDR3 protein, the rows form single entries marked with the most common genes and DNA. The V and J calls reflect TCRdb's pipeline rather than the authors' work. Counted in this sample were under 70,000 distinct CDR3 sequences; 9.3% of them appeared once. About 1% of the sample is held by the ten biggest clonotypes.

This clonotype has a count of ten or more. Its binding antigen is unknown. No much larger clone is present one base from it, and per-base qualities are unavailable. Sequencing input: PBMCs or a T cell subset sorted from them (not recorded which). This receptor was identified in a man aged 18 to 30 who had mild COVID-19 (a few samples of this study predate the infection). The sample titles of this study are shuffled in the database, so cell type and time point are left out; the donor was told from shared clones. The rearrangement joined TRBV5-1 to TRBJ2-2; the D gene cannot be named for sure. The bases are TGCGCCAGCAGCGCAGAGATCAACACCGGGGAGCTGTTTTTT. This gives the protein CASSAEINTGELFF. The CDR3 plus the reference TRBV5-1 and TRBJ2-2 genes for the other parts give the full variable domain: KAGVTQTPRYLIKTRGQQVTLSCSPISGHRSVSWYQQTPGQGLQFLFEYFSETQRNKGNFPGRFSGRQFSNSRSEMNVSTLELGDSALYLCASSAEINTGELFFGEGSRLTVL.